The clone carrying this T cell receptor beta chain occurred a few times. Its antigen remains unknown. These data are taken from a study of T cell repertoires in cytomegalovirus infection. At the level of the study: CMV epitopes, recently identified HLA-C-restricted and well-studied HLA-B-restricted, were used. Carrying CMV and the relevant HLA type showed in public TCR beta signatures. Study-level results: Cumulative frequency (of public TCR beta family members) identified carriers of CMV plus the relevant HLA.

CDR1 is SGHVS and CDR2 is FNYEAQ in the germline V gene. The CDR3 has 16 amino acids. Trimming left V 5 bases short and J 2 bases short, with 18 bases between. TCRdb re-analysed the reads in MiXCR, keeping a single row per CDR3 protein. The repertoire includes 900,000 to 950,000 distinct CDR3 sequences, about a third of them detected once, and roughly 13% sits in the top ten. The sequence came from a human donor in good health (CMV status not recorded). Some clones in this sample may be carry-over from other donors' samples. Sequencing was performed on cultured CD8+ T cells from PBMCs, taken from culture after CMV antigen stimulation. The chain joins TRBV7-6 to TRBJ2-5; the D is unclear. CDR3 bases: TGTGCCAGCAGCAAAATAAACATCGCCGGGCAAGAGACCCAGTACTTC. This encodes CASSKINIAGQETQYF.